Detailed here is one TCR beta chain. Germline trimming cut 2 bases from V and 2 bases from J; bases unmatched to any gene: 10. Per germline, CDR1 SGHTA and CDR2 FQGTGA. This CDR3 is 17 amino acids long. The sample comes from a study of cytomegalovirus exposure and HLA in healthy donors. Both 60 Vbeta primers and 13 Jbeta primers went into the PCR. Clones were read by immunoSEQ multiplex PCR, and TCRdb kept only the in-frame ones, dropping some. This specimen shows 150,000 to 200,000 clones; the ten leading clones hold 6.5%. The TCR originated in a man aged 30 to 45 in good health and CMV-seronegative. The chain combines TRBV7-3 with TRBJ1-1, with 8 nucleotides matching TRBD1. The sample consisted of PBMCs. CDR3 DNA sequence: TGTGCCAGCAGCTTATGGGCAGGGGGCGCGGGAAACACTGAAGCTTTCTTT. Protein: CASSLWAGGAGNTEAFF.